Listed here are 14 T cell receptor beta chains from one sample, sequenced in a study of T cell changes during pregnancy in multiple sclerosis. Some clones are missing from TCRdb's copy, which holds only in-frame ones; the method was immunoSEQ multiplex PCR. In the table there are approximately 85,000 clones, about 94% of which are singletons. The sequences come from peripheral blood, collected in the third trimester of pregnancy. All receptors come from a female donor with multiple sclerosis, enrolled in a pregnancy study.

V and J are TRBV7-6 and TRBJ1-3; D unclear. Germline values: CDR1 SGHVS, CDR2 FNYEAQ. The V gene lost 4 bases and the J gene lost 1 base, with 14 bases spanning the gap. CDR3 length: 16 amino acids. CDR3 amino acids: CASSSTFEESGNTIYF. The CDR3, as DNA: TGTGCCAGCAGCTCCACCTTTGAAGAGTCTGGAAACACCATATATTTT.

This chain connects TRBV27 to TRBJ1-1; the D is unclear. The CDR3 spans 13 residues. V was trimmed by 3 bases and J by 1 base, leaving 6 bases between them. CDR1 and CDR2 from the germline V gene are MNHEY and SMNVEV (reference sequence). Here the CDR3 DNA reads TGTGCCAGCAGTTTGGCGGAGAACACTGAAGCTTTCTTT. Amino acid sequence: CASSLAENTEAFF.

This CDR3 reads CASSMGLRTGVLTDTQYF. CDR3 DNA: TGTGCCAGTAGTATGGGATTGAGGACGGGGGTACTCACAGATACGCAGTATTTT. The chain uses TRBV19 and TRBJ2-3; perhaps TRBD2 as D (6 bases). V lost 3 bases to trimming and J lost 2 bases, with 21 bases between them. The CDR3 sequence is 18 residues long. Per germline, CDR1 LNHDA and CDR2 SQIVND (reference sequence).

Here the CDR3 reads CASTGLGYEKLFF. CDR3 nucleotide sequence: TGTGCCAGCACAGGGTTAGGATATGAAAAACTGTTTTTT. The chain carries TRBV6-6 and TRBJ1-4; tentatively, D is TRBD1 (5 bases). V lost 7 bases, J lost 6 bases, and 12 bases lay in between. The germline CDR1 and CDR2 sequences are MNHNY and SVGAGI (reference sequence). The CDR3 extends over 13 amino acids.

This chain joins TRBV19 and TRBJ2-5, with D possibly TRBD2 on 7 matching bases. There are 13 residues in the CDR3. CDR1 and CDR2 (germline): LNHDA, SQIVND (reference sequence). V lost 9 bases to trimming and J lost 3 bases, with 14 bases between them. This chain's CDR3 is CASLGGAEETQYF. The CDR3 DNA sequence: TGTGCCAGCCTTGGGGGGGCGGAAGAGACCCAGTACTTC. Supplemented by reference TRBV19 and TRBJ2-5, the full variable domain reads DGGITQSPKYLFRKEGQNVTLSCEQNLNHDAMYWYRQDPGQGLRLIYYSQIVNDFQKGDIAEGYSVSREKKESFPLTVTSAQKNPTAFYLCASLGGAEETQYFGPGTRLLVL.

J is TRBJ2-2 and V is TRBV6-5, with D possibly matching TRBD1 (6 bases). This CDR3 has 14 amino acids. CDR1 MNHEY and CDR2 SVGAGI come from the germline V gene. Trimming stripped 7 bases from V and 5 bases from J, with 14 bases between. Here the CDR3 reads CASTGRGQTGELFF. The CDR3 nucleotides are TGTGCCAGCACAGGCAGGGGTCAGACCGGGGAGCTGTTTTTT.

The genes are TRBV2 and TRBJ1-5; D ambiguous. The CDR3 consists of 15 residues. The ends were cut back, 0 bases at V and 6 bases at J, with 12 bases in the middle. In germline, CDR1 is SNHLY, CDR2 FYNNEI. As DNA, the CDR3 is TGTGCCAGCAGTGAAGCGCAGGAACGGGGTCAGCCCCAGCATTTT. Encoded protein: CASSEAQERGQPQHF.

The gene calls are TRBV7-9 and TRBJ2-5; D is uncertain. The CDR3 totals 12 residues. The germline gives CDR1 SEHNR, CDR2 FQNEAQ (reference sequence). V gave up 7 bases and J gave up 0 bases, with 6 bases separating them. CDR3 sequence (DNA): TGTGCCAGCAACTTCAACCAAGAGACCCAGTACTTC. It specifies CASNFNQETQYF. Looking up the rest from reference TRBV7-9 and TRBJ2-5 gives the full variable domain: DTGVSQNPRHKITKRGQNVTFRCDPISEHNRLYWYRQTLGQGPEFLTYFQNEAQLEKSRLLSDRFSAERPKGSFSTLEIQRTEQGDSAMYLCASNFNQETQYFGPGTRLLVL.

This clone is a singleton in its sample. This chain uses TRBV5-1 with TRBJ2-5, with D unclear. CDR3 length equals 14 residues. Germline CDR1 reads SGHRS; CDR2 reads YFSETQ. V was shortened by 3 bases and J by 1 base, with 10 bases between the two germline ends. The CDR3 reads CASSSQRGQETQYF. The CDR3 nucleotides are TGCGCCAGCAGCTCGCAGAGAGGCCAAGAGACCCAGTACTTC.

This chain uses TRBV5-8 with TRBJ2-3, with 8 bases lining up with TRBD2. CDR1 is SGHTS and CDR2 is YDEGEE in the germline V gene. V dropped 3 bases and J dropped 1; count of bases not matched to a gene: 4. The CDR3 totals 15 residues. CDR3 coding DNA: TGTGCCAGCAGCTCCGGGGGGGCAGGCACAGATACGCAGTATTTT. Residues: CASSSGGAGTDTQYF.

This chain's CDR3 is CARSWGLVPTEAFF. Here the CDR3 DNA reads TGTGCCAGAAGTTGGGGACTGGTTCCCACTGAAGCTTTCTTT. This chain joins TRBV5-6 and TRBJ1-1; possible D gene TRBD1, 5 bases. CDR3 length: 14 residues. V lost 8 bases and J lost 4, with 18 bases in between. From germline, CDR1 is SGHDT and CDR2 YYEEEE.

CDR3 sequence (DNA): TGTGCCAGCCAGGGGATAATGAACACTGAAGCTTTCTTT. Amino acids: CASQGIMNTEAFF. This chain joins TRBV7-9 and TRBJ1-1, with D perhaps matching TRBD1 (6 bases). This CDR3 is 13 amino acids long. Germline V CDR1 and CDR2: SEHNR, FQNEAQ (reference sequence). Trimming cost V 8 bases and J 0 bases, with 10 bases left between them. Filled out from reference TRBV7-9 and TRBJ1-1, the complete variable domain reads DTGVSQNPRHKITKRGQNVTFRCDPISEHNRLYWYRQTLGQGPEFLTYFQNEAQLEKSRLLSDRFSAERPKGSFSTLEIQRTEQGDSAMYLCASQGIMNTEAFFGQGTRLTVV.

Written as DNA, the CDR3 is TGTGCCAGCAGCCCATTATTGCAGGGGGGAGCTTTCTTT. It translates to CASSPLLQGGAFF. This chain uses TRBV11-2 with TRBJ1-1, with TRBD1 matching 7 bases. The CDR3 totals 13 residues. Germline loops: CDR1 SGHAT, CDR2 FQNNGV. The V segment lost 5 bases and the J segment 10 bases; nucleotides outside the gene matches: 10.

V is TRBV5-8 and J is TRBJ1-1; D perhaps matches TRBD1 (6 bases). Germline V gives CDR1 SGHTS, CDR2 YDEGEE. Trimming pared 5 bases from V and 2 bases from J, leaving 13 bases between. The CDR3 has 14 amino acids. The CDR3 loop is CASSTGTPNTEAFF. DNA of the CDR3: TGTGCCAGCAGTACCGGGACACCTAACACTGAAGCTTTCTTT.